These 16 T cell receptor beta chains were all obtained from the same sample, sequenced in a study of CD8+CD57+ T cells in acquired aplastic anemia. Profiling of TCR beta VDJ combinations and CDR3 sequences used genomic DNA as template. One entry per CDR3 protein results from TCRdb running MiXCR on the reads. Among 400,000 to 450,000 distinct CDR3 sequences listed, 65% to 75% were seen once. The sample comprised sorted CD4+, CD8+, or CD8+CD57+ T cells (not recorded which) from PBMCs. All receptors derive from a human donor in good health, serving as a control.

The chain carries TRBV7-2 and TRBJ2-7; D is ambiguous. The CDR3 sequence is 14 residues long. V was cut by 3 bases and J by 8 bases, with 17 bases left in between. Per germline, CDR1 SGHTA and CDR2 FQGNSA. The CDR3 coding sequence is TGTGCCAGCAGCTTGTACGGGCACAGCCAGCAGCAGTACTTC. Amino acids: CASSLYGHSQQQYF.

The chain recombines TRBV7-2 with TRBJ1-5, with D perhaps TRBD1 (5 bases). CDR1 is SGHTA, CDR2 FQGNSA, per germline. The CDR3 runs to 15 residues. The V end was cut by 0 bases, the J end by 5 bases, with 11 bases between. CDR3 in amino acids: CASSLARGGDQPQHF. CDR3 coding DNA: TGTGCCAGCAGCTTAGCCCGGGGCGGGGATCAGCCCCAGCATTTT.

This clonotype occurred once. The V call is TRBV12-3 or TRBV12-4, the J call TRBJ2-3; 10 positions match TRBD2. J was trimmed by 6 bases and V by 6 bases; bases with no gene match: 9. This CDR3 is 15 amino acids long. Written as DNA, the CDR3 is TGTGCCAGCAGCCGCCTAGCGGGAGCGGGTGATACGCAGTATTTT. Translating it yields CASSRLAGAGDTQYF.

This clonotype has only a few counts. The rearrangement links TRBV25-1 to TRBJ1-4; D not certain. Germline loops: CDR1 MGHDK, CDR2 SYGVNS. V lost 5 bases, J lost 7 bases, and 5 bases lay in between. The CDR3 has 11 residues. CDR3: CASSLREKLFF. The CDR3 DNA is TGTGCCAGCAGTTTACGTGAAAAACTGTTTTTT.

V gene TRBV13 combines with J gene TRBJ2-1; no clear D gene. V lost 1 base, J lost 3 bases, and 4 bases lay in between. The germline V gene encodes CDR1 PRHDT and CDR2 FYEKMQ (reference sequence). This CDR3 is 13 amino acids long. The CDR3 sequence: CASSLVLYNEQFF. The CDR3, as DNA: TGTGCCAGCAGCTTAGTTCTCTACAATGAGCAGTTCTTC.

The chain carries TRBV7-8 and TRBJ2-6; TRBD2 matches 10 bases. The J segment lost 3 bases and the V segment lost 2 bases, leaving 7 bases of the junction unmatched. Germline CDR1 is SGHVS and CDR2 is FQNEAQ. This CDR3 spans 18 amino acids. For the CDR3, the DNA is TGTGCCAGCAGCTTACGTCTAGCGGGAGCGGGTGGGGCCAACGTCCTGACTTTC. Protein product: CASSLRLAGAGGANVLTF. Full variable domain (rest looked up from reference TRBV7-8 and TRBJ2-6): GAGVSQSPRYKVAKRGQDVALRCDPISGHVSLFWYQQALGQGPEFLTYFQNEAQLDKSGLPSDRFFAERPEGSVSTLKIQRTQQEDSAVYLCASSLRLAGAGGANVLTFGAGSRLTVL.

The chain links TRBV5-1 to TRBJ1-4; TRBD1 might be the D (5 bases). The CDR3 is 13 residues long. Per the germline V gene, CDR1 is SGHRS and CDR2 is YFSETQ. V gave up 4 bases and J gave up 6 bases, with 10 bases separating them. CDR3 region: CASSVGRDEKLFF. CDR3 nucleotide sequence: TGCGCCAGCAGCGTCGGCAGGGATGAAAAACTGTTTTTT.

This clonotype has a count of ten or more. Given the absence of the conserved phenylalanine or tryptophan at the CDR3 end, a read error is likely. J is TRBJ1-1 and V is TRBV10-2; a weak D match, TRBD1 (6 bases). The CDR3 has 18 residues. The ends were cut back, 4 bases at V and 7 bases at J, with 28 bases in the middle. CDR1 WSHSY and CDR2 SAAADI come from the germline V gene. The CDR3 bases are TGCGCCAGCAGTGCCCTCGGTGGGGGCGCCAGCGTTTCAGGTGAAGCTTTCTCT. Residues: CASSALGGGASVSGEAFS.

A remark on this clonotype: The limits of the CDR3 on the DNA are not certain, so only TCRdb's listed CDR3 is given. The rearrangement uses TRBV2 and TRBJ2-1; the table calls TRBD1, which could not be checked here. Germline lookup yields CDR1 SNHLY and CDR2 FYNNEI. The CDR3 has 17 residues if both end residues are counted. CDR3 sequence reads: CASGLERATGAFFGQGF.

The rearrangement links TRBV5-4 to TRBJ1-6; D not certain. Trimming removed 1 base at V and 7 bases at J, with 9 bases between. In germline, CDR1 is SGHNT, CDR2 YYREEE (reference sequence). This CDR3 is 14 amino acids long. The CDR3 reads CASSLRKENSPLHF. The CDR3 DNA is TGTGCCAGCAGCTTGCGGAAGGAAAATTCACCCCTCCACTTT. The full variable domain, rest sourced from reference TRBV5-4 and TRBJ1-6, is ETGVTQSPTHLIKTRGQQVTLRCSSQSGHNTVSWYQQALGQGPQFIFQYYREEENGRGNFPPRFSGLQFPNYSSELNVNALELDDSALYLCASSLRKENSPLHFGNGTRLTVT.

This clonotype has at least ten counts. V gene TRBV30 combines with J gene TRBJ1-2; D is perhaps TRBD1 (6 bases). The germline CDR1 and CDR2 sequences are GTSNPN and SVGIG (reference sequence). V shed 0 bases and J shed 2 bases, with 10 bases lying between them. CDR3 length equals 14 residues. CDR3 coding DNA: TGTGCCTGGAGTGTACAAGGGGGAAACTATGGCTACACCTTC. Its translation: CAWSVQGGNYGYTF.

On this clonotype: The junction departs from germline at one end; a sequencing error may be responsible. The chain joins TRBV9 to TRBJ1-5; 7 bases agree with TRBD1. From germline, CDR1 is SGDLS and CDR2 YYNGEE. The CDR3 totals 14 residues. The CDR3 here is CAGSLDRAGQPQHF. In DNA, the CDR3 is TGTGCCGGCAGCCTCGACAGGGCGGGTCAGCCCCAGCATTTT.

This clonotype was seen a few times. The chain is built from TRBV15 and TRBJ1-5; D gene uncertain. The V gene lost 0 bases and the J gene lost 0 bases, with 6 bases spanning the gap. The CDR3 has 15 residues. Germline values: CDR1 LNHNV, CDR2 YYDKDF (reference sequence). CDR3 nucleotides: TGTGCCACCAGCAGAGAACAAATTAGCAATCAGCCCCAGCATTTT. Amino acids: CATSREQISNQPQHF. The full variable domain, rest sourced from reference TRBV15 and TRBJ1-5, is DAMVIQNPRYQVTQFGKPVTLSCSQTLNHNVMYWYQQKSSQAPKLLFHYYDKDFNNEADTPDNFQSRRPNTSFCFLDIRSPGLGDTAMYLCATSREQISNQPQHFGDGTRLSIL.

This clonotype has just a few counts. V usage is TRBV6-5 and J usage is TRBJ1-2, with unresolved D. The CDR3 runs to 14 residues. Deletions cut 4 bases from V and 4 bases from J, with 13 bases between. CDR1 is MNHEY and CDR2 is SVGAGI in the germline V gene. CDR3 in amino acids: CASSSYPTSYGYTF. CDR3 bases: TGTGCCAGCAGTTCCTACCCCACCTCCTATGGCTACACCTTC.

The CDR3 DNA follows: TGCAGTGCTAGACCAGGGATAAATTCACCCCTCCACTTT. This encodes CSARPGINSPLHF. This chain uses TRBV20-1 with TRBJ1-6, with D maybe TRBD1 (5 bases). In germline, CDR1 is DFQATT, CDR2 SNEGSKA (reference sequence). This CDR3 has 13 residues. Trimming took off 2 bases at V and 7 bases at J, with 9 bases between the two ends.

This clonotype was seen only a few times. This clone may be a read error of a much larger clone one base away. The chain employs TRBV5-1 and TRBJ1-1; D is undetermined. This CDR3 is 13 amino acids long. Germline V gene data show CDR1 as SGHRS and CDR2 as YFSETQ. CDR3 residues: CASSWGSNTEASF. Written as DNA, the CDR3 is TGCGCCAGCAGCTGGGGTTCGAACACTGAAGCTTCCTTT.